This T cell receptor beta chain was observed in a study of blood T cell repertoires in COVID-19. Study-level background: Specimens from acute and convalescent COVID-19 originated in the United States, Italy and Spain. T cells, B-cell-depleted T cells, or PBMCs supplied cDNA or gDNA.

The CDR3 totals 15 residues. Trimming stripped 0 bases from V and 5 bases from J, with 11 bases between. Germline-derived CDR1 and CDR2 are LGHDT and YNNKEL (reference sequence). How the authors handled the data: Scientists estimated how many nucleated cells there were by amplifying reference gene primers. Libraries were prepared by immunoSEQ multiplex PCR; TCRdb keeps only in-frame clonotypes and omits some of them. That table furnishes V, J and clone size, whereas the DNA furnished D and trimming. The sample includes roughly 71,000 clones, about 80% of them seen just once. The V call is TRBV3-1 (or the pseudogene TRBV3-2), the J call TRBJ2-1, with a weak D call TRBD2 (7 bases). Sequenced input: peripheral blood. The clonotype originates from a man aged 65 to 79 who had recovered from COVID-19. This CDR3 is CASSQDGGGHNEQFF. The CDR3 nucleotides are TGTGCCAGCAGCCAAGATGGGGGGGGCCACAATGAGCAGTTCTTC.